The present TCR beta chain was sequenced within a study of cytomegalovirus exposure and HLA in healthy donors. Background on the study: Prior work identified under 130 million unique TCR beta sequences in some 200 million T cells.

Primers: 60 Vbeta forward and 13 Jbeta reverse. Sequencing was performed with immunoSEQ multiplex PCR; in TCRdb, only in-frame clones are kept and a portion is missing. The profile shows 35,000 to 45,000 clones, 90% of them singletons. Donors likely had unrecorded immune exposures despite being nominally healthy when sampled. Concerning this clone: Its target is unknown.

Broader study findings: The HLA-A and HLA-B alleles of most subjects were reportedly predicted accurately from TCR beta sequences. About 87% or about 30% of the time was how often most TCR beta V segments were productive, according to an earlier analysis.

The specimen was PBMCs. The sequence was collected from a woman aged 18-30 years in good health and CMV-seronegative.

Here the CDR3 DNA reads TGTGCCAGCATCCCCCGAGGATCTAGCACAGATACGCAGTATTTT. Translated: CASIPRGSSTDTQYF. J is TRBJ2-3 and V is TRBV6-1; no definite D call. Germline V gene sequence: CDR1 MNHNS, CDR2 SASEGT. The V and J ends lost 7 bases and 0 bases respectively, with 14 bases between them. The CDR3 is 15 residues long.